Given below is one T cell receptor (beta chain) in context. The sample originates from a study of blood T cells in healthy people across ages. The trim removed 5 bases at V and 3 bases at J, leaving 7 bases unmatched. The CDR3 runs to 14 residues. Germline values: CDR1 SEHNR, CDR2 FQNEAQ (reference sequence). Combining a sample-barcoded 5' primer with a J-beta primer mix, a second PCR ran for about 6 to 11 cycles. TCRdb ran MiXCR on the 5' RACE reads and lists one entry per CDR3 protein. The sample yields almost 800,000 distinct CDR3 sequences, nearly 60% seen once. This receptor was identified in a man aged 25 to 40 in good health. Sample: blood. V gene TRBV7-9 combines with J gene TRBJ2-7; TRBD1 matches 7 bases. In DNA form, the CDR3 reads TGTGCCAGCAGCCGACAGGGTGGTCTCTACGAGCAGTACTTC. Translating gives CASSRQGGLYEQYF.